The clone carrying this T cell receptor beta chain occurred a few times. The V end was cut by 4 bases, the J end by 4 bases, with 13 bases between. Germline loops: CDR1 MGHDK, CDR2 SYGVNS. The CDR3 loop spans 14 amino acids. The source of the sample is a study of blood T cell repertoires in COVID-19. Across the study: Researchers got acute and convalescent COVID-19 samples from the United States, Italy and Spain. The analysed material was cDNA or gDNA that came from T cells, B-cell-depleted T cells, or PBMCs.

Per the original methods: Amplification with reference gene primers provided the estimates of nucleated cell counts. Assay used: immunoSEQ multiplex PCR; TCRdb lists only in-frame clones, some missing. V, J and clone size are taken as reported in that table, and D and trimming were inferred from the DNA itself. Of about 81,000 clones in the sample, roughly four fifths are singletons; the top ten hold 7.4%. The receptor comes from a human donor in a cohort sampled during active COVID-19. The chain links TRBV25-1 to TRBJ1-2, with TRBD1 as a possible D gene (5 bases). The sequenced sample consisted of peripheral blood. CDR3 coding DNA: TGTGCCAGCAGTGGCCCCCAGGGATTCTATGGCTACACCTTC. This translates into CASSGPQGFYGYTF.